This TCR beta chain was identified during a study of shared clonotypes between healthy human individuals. A CD45RA-negative memory subset and a CD45RA+ naive subset were separated from the CD4+ cells. The germline V gene has CDR1 SNHLY and CDR2 FYNNEI. This CDR3 contains 14 residues. V was clipped by 7 bases and J by 1 base, with 13 bases between them. Every subset had its genomic DNA shared out evenly among several immunoSEQ plates. Profiled with immunoSEQ multiplex PCR; TCRdb holds only in-frame clones, not every one. This table has approximately 2.3 million clones, approximately 93% appearing once.

The chain carries TRBV2 and TRBJ1-1; D is possibly TRBD1 (5 bases). This TCR was sampled from a young man in good health. Some clones in this sample may be carry-over from other donors' samples. The sequenced sample consisted of naive CD4+ T cells from PBMCs. Sample subset: CD45RA+ positively selected. The DNA for the CDR3 is TGTGCCAGCAATTACGGGGGGGAGAACACTGAAGCTTTCTTT. It yields the protein CASNYGGENTEAFF.